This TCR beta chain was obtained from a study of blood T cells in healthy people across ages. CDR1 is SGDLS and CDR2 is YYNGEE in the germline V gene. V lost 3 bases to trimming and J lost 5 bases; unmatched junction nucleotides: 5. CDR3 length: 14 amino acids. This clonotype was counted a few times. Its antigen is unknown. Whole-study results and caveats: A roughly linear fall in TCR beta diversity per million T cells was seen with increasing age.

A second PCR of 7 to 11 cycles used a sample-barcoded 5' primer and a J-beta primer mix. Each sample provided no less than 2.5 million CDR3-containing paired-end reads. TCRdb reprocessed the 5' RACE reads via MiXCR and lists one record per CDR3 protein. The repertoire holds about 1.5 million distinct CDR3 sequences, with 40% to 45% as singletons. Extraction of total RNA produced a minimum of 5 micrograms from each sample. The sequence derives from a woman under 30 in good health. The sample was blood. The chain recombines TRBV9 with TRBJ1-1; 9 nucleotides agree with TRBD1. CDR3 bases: TGTGCCAGCAGCGCATGGGACAGGGCAACTGAAGCTTTCTTT. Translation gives CASSAWDRATEAFF.